Each of the 2 T cell receptor beta chains below was sequenced from the same sample in a study of post-analysis software for immune sequencing data. Unique molecular identifiers were carried by the TCR beta cDNA libraries. TCRdb re-derived calls from the PCR reads in MiXCR, one entry per CDR3 protein. Of roughly 800,000 distinct CDR3 sequences in the sample, roughly 58% were seen once. Whole-study findings and limits: Included in a set of 5 or 6 TRBV segments more frequent in patients than controls were TRBV5-6, TRBV5-1 and TRBV20-1.

Their antigens remain unidentified. Sequencing used blood. The receptors were sampled from a girl aged 10 to 17 with multiple sclerosis.

The V gene is TRBV5-1, the J gene TRBJ2-6, with a tentative D call TRBD1 (5 bases). The germline gives CDR1 SGHRS, CDR2 YFSETQ. The CDR3 contains 17 residues. V lost 0 bases and J lost 0, with 10 bases in between. CDR3 bases: TGCGCCAGCAGCTTGGTACAGGCCGGCTCTGGGGCCAACGTCCTGACTTTC. Translating gives CASSLVQAGSGANVLTF.

This clonotype was detected a few times. The chain joins TRBV3-1 to TRBJ1-5; D unclear. Germline loops: CDR1 LGHDT, CDR2 YNNKEL (reference sequence). The CDR3 contains 13 residues. V lost 5 bases and J 4 bases, leaving 9 bases between the germline ends. DNA for the CDR3: TGTGCCAGCAGCAGGGCTGATAATCAGCCCCAGCATTTT. Its translation is CASSRADNQPQHF.